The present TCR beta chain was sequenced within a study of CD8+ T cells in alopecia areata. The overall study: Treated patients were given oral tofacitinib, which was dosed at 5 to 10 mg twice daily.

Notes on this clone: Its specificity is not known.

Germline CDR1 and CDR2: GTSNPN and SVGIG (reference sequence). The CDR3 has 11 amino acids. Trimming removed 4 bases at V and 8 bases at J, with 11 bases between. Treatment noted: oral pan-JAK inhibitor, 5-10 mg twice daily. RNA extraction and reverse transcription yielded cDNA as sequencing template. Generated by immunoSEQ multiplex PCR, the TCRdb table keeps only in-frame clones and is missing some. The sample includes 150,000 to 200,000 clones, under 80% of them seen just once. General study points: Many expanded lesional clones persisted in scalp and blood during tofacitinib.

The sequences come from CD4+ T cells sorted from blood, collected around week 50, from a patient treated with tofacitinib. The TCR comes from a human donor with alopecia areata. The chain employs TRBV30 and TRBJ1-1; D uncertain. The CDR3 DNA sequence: TGTGCCTGGACTACGGCCGGGGAAGCTTTCTTT. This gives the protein CAWTTAGEAFF.